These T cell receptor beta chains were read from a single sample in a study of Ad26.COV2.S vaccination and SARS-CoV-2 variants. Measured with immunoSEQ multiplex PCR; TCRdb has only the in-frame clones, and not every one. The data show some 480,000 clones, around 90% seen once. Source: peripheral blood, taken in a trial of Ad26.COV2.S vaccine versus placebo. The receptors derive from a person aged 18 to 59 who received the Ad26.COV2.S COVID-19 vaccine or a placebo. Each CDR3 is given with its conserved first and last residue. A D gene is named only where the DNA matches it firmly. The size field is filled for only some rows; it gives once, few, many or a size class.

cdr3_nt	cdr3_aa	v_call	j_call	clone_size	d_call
TGTGCCAGCAGCCCTGGGGCTCTAGTGGAGACCCAGTACTTC	CASSPGALVETQYF	TRBV7-9	TRBJ2-5	NA	NA
TGTGCCAGCTCACCCCCGGGGGGTAATTCACCCCTCCACTTT	CASSPPGGNSPLHF	TRBV9	TRBJ1-6	few	NA
TGTGCCAGCAGTTATAGAGGCGACAGAATCTACACTGAAGCTTTCTTT	CASSYRGDRIYTEAFF	TRBV6-2/TRBV6-3	TRBJ1-1	NA	NA
TGCGCCAGCAGCCCTGGACAGGGGTTGAACACTGAAGCTTTCTTT	CASSPGQGLNTEAFF	TRBV5-1	TRBJ1-1	NA	TRBD1
TGTGCCAGCAGCTTAGTCCCCCAGGGGGCAAGCTACACCTTC	CASSLVPQGASYTF	TRBV7-8	TRBJ1-2	few	TRBD1
TGTGCCAGTAGTCTTTCAGGGATCCCCAATCAGCCCCAGCATTTT	CASSLSGIPNQPQHF	TRBV19	TRBJ1-5	NA	NA
TGTGCCACCATGCGCGGGAGGTATAACGGGGAGCTGTTTTTT	CATMRGRYNGELFF	TRBV15	TRBJ2-2	NA	TRBD2
TGCGCCAGCAGCCATAGGACTAGCGGGAGAGGCGAGCAGTACTTC	CASSHRTSGRGEQYF	TRBV4-1	TRBJ2-7	few	TRBD2
TGTGCCAGCAGCCAAAGCAGCTGGAATACGCAGTATTTT	CASSQSSWNTQYF	TRBV7-8	TRBJ2-3	NA	NA
TGTGCCAGCAGGACGGACAGGGGGCCTGTCTATGGCTACACCTTC	CASRTDRGPVYGYTF	TRBV6-5	TRBJ1-2	NA	TRBD1
TGTGCCAGCAGTTACCGAGGGGGGTCCTCCTACAATGAGCAGTTCTTC	CASSYRGGSSYNEQFF	TRBV6-5	TRBJ2-1	NA	NA
TGTGCCAGCAGTAACAACAGGGGTAGTCTCGAGCAGTACTTC	CASSNNRGSLEQYF	TRBV6-5	TRBJ2-7	NA	TRBD1
TGTGCCAGCAGCGAGACAGCCAGCTCCTACAATGAGCAGTTCTTC	CASSETASSYNEQFF	TRBV7-9	TRBJ2-1	NA	NA
TGTGCCACGTTAGCAAGGTCCAATGAGCAGTTCTTC	CATLARSNEQFF	TRBV2	TRBJ2-1	NA	NA
TGTGCCATCAGCGGGACAGGCACAGATACGCAGTATTTT	CAISGTGTDTQYF	TRBV10-3	TRBJ2-3	NA	TRBD1
TGTGCCAGCAGGCCGGGGGTGGGTCAGCCCCAGCATTTT	CASRPGVGQPQHF	TRBV28	TRBJ1-5	few	NA
TGTGCCAGCAGCTTACGACAGGGAGGGGAGCAGTTCTTC	CASSLRQGGEQFF	TRBV7-9	TRBJ2-1	NA	NA
TGTGCCAGCAGTTACTTGGCTAGTGGTAATGAGCAGTTCTTC	CASSYLASGNEQFF	TRBV27	TRBJ2-1	NA	NA
TGTGCCAGCAGCCCTCGGATAGGCTATGGCTACACCTTC	CASSPRIGYGYTF	TRBV14	TRBJ1-2	NA	NA
TGTGCCAGCAGTGAATATATCGGACAGGGTGGCTACACCTTC	CASSEYIGQGGYTF	TRBV25-1	TRBJ1-2	NA	TRBD1
TGTGCCAGCAGTTTAGGGTGGCAGAACAATGAGCAGTTCTTC	CASSLGWQNNEQFF	TRBV27	TRBJ2-1	NA	NA